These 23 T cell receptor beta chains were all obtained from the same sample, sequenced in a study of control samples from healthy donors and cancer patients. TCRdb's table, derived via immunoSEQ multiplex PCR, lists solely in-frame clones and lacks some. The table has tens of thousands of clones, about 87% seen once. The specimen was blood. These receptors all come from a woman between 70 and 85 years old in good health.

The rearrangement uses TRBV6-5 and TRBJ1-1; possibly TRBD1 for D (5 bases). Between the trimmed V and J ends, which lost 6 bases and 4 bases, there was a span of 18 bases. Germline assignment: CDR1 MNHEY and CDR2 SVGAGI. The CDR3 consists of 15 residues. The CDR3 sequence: CASRPLRAQGTEAFF. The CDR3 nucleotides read TGTGCCAGCAGGCCGCTCAGGGCTCAGGGCACTGAAGCTTTCTTT.

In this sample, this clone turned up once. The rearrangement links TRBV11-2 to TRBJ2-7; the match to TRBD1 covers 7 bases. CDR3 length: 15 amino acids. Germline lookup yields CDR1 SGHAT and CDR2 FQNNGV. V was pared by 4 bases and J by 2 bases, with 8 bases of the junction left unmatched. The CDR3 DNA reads TGTGCCAGCAGCTCTTTAGGGGGCCAGACCTACGAGCAGTACTTC. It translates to CASSSLGGQTYEQYF.

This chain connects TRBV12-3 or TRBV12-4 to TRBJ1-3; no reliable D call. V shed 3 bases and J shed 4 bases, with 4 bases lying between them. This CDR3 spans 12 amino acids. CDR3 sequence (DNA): TGTGCCAGCAGTTTCAGGGGAAACACCATATATTTT. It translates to CASSFRGNTIYF.

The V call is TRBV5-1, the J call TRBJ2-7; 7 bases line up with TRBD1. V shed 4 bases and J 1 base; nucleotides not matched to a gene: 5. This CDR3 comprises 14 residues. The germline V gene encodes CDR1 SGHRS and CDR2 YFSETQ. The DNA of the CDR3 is TGCGCCAGCAGCGGGACAGCCGAATCCTACGAGCAGTACTTC. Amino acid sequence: CASSGTAESYEQYF.

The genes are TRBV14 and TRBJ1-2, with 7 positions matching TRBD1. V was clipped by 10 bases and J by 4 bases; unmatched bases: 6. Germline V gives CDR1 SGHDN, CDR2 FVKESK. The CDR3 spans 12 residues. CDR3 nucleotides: TGTGCCAAAAGGGGACAGATCTATGGCTACACCTTC. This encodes CAKRGQIYGYTF. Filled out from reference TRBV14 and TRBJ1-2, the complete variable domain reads EAGVTQFPSHSVIEKGQTVTLRCDPISGHDNLYWYRRVMGKEIKFLLHFVKESKQDESGMPNNRFLAERTGGTYSTLKVQPAELEDSGVYFCAKRGQIYGYTFGSGTRLTVV.

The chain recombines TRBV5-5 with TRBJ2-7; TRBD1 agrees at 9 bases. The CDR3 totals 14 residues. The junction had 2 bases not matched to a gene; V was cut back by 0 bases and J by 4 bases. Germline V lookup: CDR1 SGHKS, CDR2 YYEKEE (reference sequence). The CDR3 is CASSLGDRAYEQYF. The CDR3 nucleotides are TGTGCCAGCAGCTTGGGGGACAGGGCTTACGAGCAGTACTTC. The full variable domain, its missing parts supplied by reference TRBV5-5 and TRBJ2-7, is DAGVTQSPTHLIKTRGQQVTLRCSPISGHKSVSWYQQVLGQGPQFIFQYYEKEERGRGNFPDRFSARQFPNYSSELNVNALLLGDSALYLCASSLGDRAYEQYFGPGTRLTVT.

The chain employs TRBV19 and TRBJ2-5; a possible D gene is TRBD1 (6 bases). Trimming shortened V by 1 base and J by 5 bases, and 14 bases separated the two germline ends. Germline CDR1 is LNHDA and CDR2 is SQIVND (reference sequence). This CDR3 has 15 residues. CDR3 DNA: TGTGCCAGTAGTATAGGCAGCAGGGGCTTGGAGACCCAGTACTTC. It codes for CASSIGSRGLETQYF.

This chain's CDR3 is CASSLESSGTGELFF. The DNA for the CDR3 is TGCGCCAGCAGCTTGGAAAGTAGTGGCACCGGGGAGCTGTTTTTT. This chain joins TRBV5-1 and TRBJ2-2, with no clear D. The V end lost 0 bases, the J end lost 4 bases, and 10 bases lay between the germline ends. The CDR3 extends over 15 amino acids. The germline CDR1 and CDR2 sequences are SGHRS and YFSETQ.

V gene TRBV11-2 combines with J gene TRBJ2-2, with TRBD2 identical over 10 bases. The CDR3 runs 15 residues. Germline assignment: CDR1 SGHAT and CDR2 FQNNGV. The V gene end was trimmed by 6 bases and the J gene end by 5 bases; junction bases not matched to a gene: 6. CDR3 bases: TGTGCCAGCAGTACCGGGACTAGCGATACCGGGGAGCTGTTTTTT. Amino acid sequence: CASSTGTSDTGELFF. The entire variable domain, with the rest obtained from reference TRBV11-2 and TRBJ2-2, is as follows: EAGVAQSPRYKIIEKRQSVAFWCNPISGHATLYWYQQILGQGPKLLIQFQNNGVVDDSQLPKDRFSAERLKGVDSTLKIQPAKLEDSAVYLCASSTGTSDTGELFFGEGSRLTVL.

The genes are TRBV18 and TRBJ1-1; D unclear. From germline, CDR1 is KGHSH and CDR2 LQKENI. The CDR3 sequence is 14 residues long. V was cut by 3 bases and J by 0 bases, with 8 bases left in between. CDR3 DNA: TGTGCCAGCTCACCTGATATAATGAACACTGAAGCTTTCTTT. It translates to CASSPDIMNTEAFF.

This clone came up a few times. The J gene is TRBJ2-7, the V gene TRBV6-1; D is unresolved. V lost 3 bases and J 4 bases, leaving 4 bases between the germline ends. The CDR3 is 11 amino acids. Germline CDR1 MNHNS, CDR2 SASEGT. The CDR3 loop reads CASSEKYEQYF. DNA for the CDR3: TGTGCCAGCAGTGAGAAGTACGAGCAGTACTTC.

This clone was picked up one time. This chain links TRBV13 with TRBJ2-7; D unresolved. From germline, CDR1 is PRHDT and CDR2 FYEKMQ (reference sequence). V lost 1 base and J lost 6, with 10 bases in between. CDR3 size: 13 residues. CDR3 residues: CASSLARTGEQYF. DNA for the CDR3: TGTGCCAGCAGCTTAGCCCGAACGGGCGAGCAGTACTTC. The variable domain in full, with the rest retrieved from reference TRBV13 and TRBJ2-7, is AAGVIQSPRHLIKEKRETATLKCYPIPRHDTVYWYQQGPGQDPQFLISFYEKMQSDKGSIPDRFSAQQFSDYHSELNMSSLELGDSALYFCASSLARTGEQYFGPGTRLTVT.

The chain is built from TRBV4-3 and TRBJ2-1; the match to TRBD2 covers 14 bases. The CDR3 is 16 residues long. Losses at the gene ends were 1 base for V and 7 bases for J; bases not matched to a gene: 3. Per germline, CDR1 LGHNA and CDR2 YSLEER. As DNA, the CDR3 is TGCGCCAGCAGCCAAGGGGGACTAGCGGGAGTTAATGAGCAGTTCTTC. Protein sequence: CASSQGGLAGVNEQFF.

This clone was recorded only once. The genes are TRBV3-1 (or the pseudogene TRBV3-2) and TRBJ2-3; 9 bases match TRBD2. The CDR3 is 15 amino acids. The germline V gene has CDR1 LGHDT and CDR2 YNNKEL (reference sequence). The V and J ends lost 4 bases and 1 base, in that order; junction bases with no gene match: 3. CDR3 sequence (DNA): TGTGCCAGCAGCCCCTTAGCGGGGGGCACAGATACGCAGTATTTT. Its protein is CASSPLAGGTDTQYF.

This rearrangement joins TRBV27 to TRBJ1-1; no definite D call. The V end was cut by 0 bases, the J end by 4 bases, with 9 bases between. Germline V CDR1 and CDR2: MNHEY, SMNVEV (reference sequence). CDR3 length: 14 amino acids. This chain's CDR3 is CASSLSPPSTEAFF. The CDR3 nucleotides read TGTGCCAGCAGTTTATCCCCCCCGAGCACTGAAGCTTTCTTT.

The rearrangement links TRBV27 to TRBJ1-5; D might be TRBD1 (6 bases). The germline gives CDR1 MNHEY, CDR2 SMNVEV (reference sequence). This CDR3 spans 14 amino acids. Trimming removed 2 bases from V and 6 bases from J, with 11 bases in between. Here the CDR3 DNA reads TGTGCCAGCAGTTTACAACAGGGTGGTCAGCCCCAGCATTTT. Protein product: CASSLQQGGQPQHF.

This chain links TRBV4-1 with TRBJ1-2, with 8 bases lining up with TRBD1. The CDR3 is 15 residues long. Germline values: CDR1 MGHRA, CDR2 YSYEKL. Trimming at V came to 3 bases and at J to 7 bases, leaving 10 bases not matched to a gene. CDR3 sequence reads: CASSQITGGKGGYTF. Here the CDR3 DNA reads TGCGCCAGCAGCCAGATAACAGGGGGAAAGGGTGGCTACACCTTC.

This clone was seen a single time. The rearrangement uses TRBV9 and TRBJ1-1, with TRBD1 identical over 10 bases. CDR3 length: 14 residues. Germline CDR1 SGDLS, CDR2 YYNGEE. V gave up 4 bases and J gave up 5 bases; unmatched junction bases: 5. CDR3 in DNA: TGTGCCAGCAGCTCTGGACAGGGGGGGACTGAAGCTTTCTTT. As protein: CASSSGQGGTEAFF.

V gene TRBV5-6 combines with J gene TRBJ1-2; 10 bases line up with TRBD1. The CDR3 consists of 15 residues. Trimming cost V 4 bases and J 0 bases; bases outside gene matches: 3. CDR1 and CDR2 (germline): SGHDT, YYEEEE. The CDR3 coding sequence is TGTGCCAGCAGCCCAGGGACAGGGGCTAACTATGGCTACACCTTC. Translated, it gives CASSPGTGANYGYTF.

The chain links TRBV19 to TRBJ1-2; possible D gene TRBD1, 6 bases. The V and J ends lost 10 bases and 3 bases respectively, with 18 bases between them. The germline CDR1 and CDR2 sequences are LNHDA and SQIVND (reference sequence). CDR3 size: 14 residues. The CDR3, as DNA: TGTGCCACTATCCCGGCAGGGGTGGACTATGGCTACACCTTC. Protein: CATIPAGVDYGYTF.

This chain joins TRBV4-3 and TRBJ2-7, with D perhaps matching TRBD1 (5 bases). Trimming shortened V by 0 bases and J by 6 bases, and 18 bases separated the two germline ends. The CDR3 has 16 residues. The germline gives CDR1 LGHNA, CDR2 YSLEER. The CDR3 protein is CASSQDEGLGPGEQYF. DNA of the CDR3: TGCGCCAGCAGCCAAGATGAAGGGTTGGGGCCCGGCGAGCAGTACTTC.

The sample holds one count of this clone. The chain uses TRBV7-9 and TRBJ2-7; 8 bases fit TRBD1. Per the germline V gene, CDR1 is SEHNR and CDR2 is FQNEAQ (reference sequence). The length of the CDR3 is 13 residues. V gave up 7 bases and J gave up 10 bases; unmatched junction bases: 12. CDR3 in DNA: TGTGCCAGCACCTTTGACGGACAGGGCTCTCAGTACTTC. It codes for CASTFDGQGSQYF. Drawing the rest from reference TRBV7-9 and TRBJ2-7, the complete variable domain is DTGVSQNPRHKITKRGQNVTFRCDPISEHNRLYWYRQTLGQGPEFLTYFQNEAQLEKSRLLSDRFSAERPKGSFSTLEIQRTEQGDSAMYLCASTFDGQGSQYFGPGTRLTVT.

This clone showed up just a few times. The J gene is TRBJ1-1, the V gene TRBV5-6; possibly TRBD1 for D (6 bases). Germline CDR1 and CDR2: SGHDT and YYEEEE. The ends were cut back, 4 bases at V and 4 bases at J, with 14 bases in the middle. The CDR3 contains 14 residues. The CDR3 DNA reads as TGTGCCAGCAGCAAGCCCCCGGGGGCCACTGAAGCTTTCTTT. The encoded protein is CASSKPPGATEAFF.